This T cell receptor (beta chain) was identified in a study of T cells expressing NK-cell markers. The study's findings and limits: Each of roughly 6 donors carried dominant NKG2C+ clonotypes accounting for about 1.0-7.0% of CD8+ T cells.

Concerning this clonotype: Its specificity is not known.

Germline V lookup: CDR1 LGHNA, CDR2 YNFKEQ. The CDR3 is 17 residues long. Scientists made TCR beta cDNA using 5'RACE template switching with UMIs. TCRdb re-called the 5' RACE reads and shows each CDR3 protein once, DNA omitted. The ten top clones account for around 1.4%, within a sample of about half a million distinct CDR3 sequences. The chain is built from TRBV4-2 and TRBJ2-5; the D gene TCRdb calls, TRBD2, cannot be checked with no DNA. The TCR was taken from a woman in her 50s in good health. Sequencing input: blood T cells: a sorted CD56 or NKG2C T cell subset, CD4+ or CD8+ T cells, or bulk PBMC T cells (not recorded which). This chain's CDR3 is CASSLRTTSGIGETQYF.